This T cell receptor beta chain came from a study of early T cells in non-severe SARS-CoV-2 infection listed by TCRdb under 2021. In the study overall: Because TCR sequencing was done on bulk RNA from unsorted whole blood, the alpha and beta chains could not be paired. What the research found in general, with its limitations: Matching against VDJdb was skewed toward anti-spike CD8 responses, likely underestimated virus-specific expansions, and missed private and CD4 specificities.

CDR1 DFQATT and CDR2 SNEGSKA are derived from the germline V gene (reference sequence). V is pruned by 2 bases and J by 6 bases, leaving 13 bases of the junction without a gene match. The CDR3 has 15 amino acids, counting the end cysteine and phenylalanine. The read is trimmed to its CDR3 DNA, 45 bases read in frame from base 1. Set within a cohort of healthcare workers in London, UK, this nested case-control study involved weekly PCR testing of nasopharyngeal swabs along with blood sampling. Healthcare workers were recruited between 23 and 31 March 2020, during the week of the UK lockdown, and were followed weekly for up to roughly 16 weeks. Libraries were built with 5' RACE. Sequencer: NextSeq 500. To correct for sequencing error and PCR bias, the TCR library protocol tagged individual cDNA molecules with unique molecular identifiers. Both TCR alpha and beta chains were sequenced, and tight co-correlation was observed between alpha and beta sequence abundances in each sample. The original pipeline was this. Decombinator V4 was used to perform V gene, J gene and CDR3 annotation of TCR sequences. TCRs were defined as expanded if a significant change between any two time points was detected under a Poisson model with p below 0.0001. TCR abundances were normalised to the total number of TCRs sequenced in each sample and reported as counts per million. TRAV1-2 paired with TRAJ12, TRAJ20 or TRAJ33 defined MAIT TCRs, while TRAV10 paired with TRAJ18 defined iNKT TCRs. VDJdb, accessed on 1 November 2021, was searched for TCRs annotated for CMV, EBV and SARS-CoV-2, and TCRs annotated for more than one antigen were excluded. The public sequencing data were trimmed at Q25 with fastp and processed into clonotypes with MiXCR by TCRdb, which kept only in-frame beta chains. Rows are unified per CDR3 protein, each entry keeping the most common DNA and genes. The V and J calls, along with clone size, are taken from TCRdb and not from the paper's own processing. This sample gives around 82,000 distinct CDR3 sequences in total; about 12% of them show up just once. Around 3.6% of the sample goes to the ten largest clones.

This clonotype was counted only a few times. The antigen it recognizes is unknown. The input lacks base qualities; no much larger clone sits a single base away. The clonotype originates from an adult who was a healthcare worker with PCR-confirmed SARS-CoV-2 infection or an uninfected control (not recorded which). Input material: whole blood. The V and J genes are TRBV20-1 and TRBJ2-7; TRBD2 agrees with 7 junctional bases. The CDR3 in this case is CSARRAGEIPPEQYF. The DNA reads TGCAGTGCTAGAAGGGCGGGAGAAATCCCGCCCGAGCAGTACTTC.